Listed below are T cell receptor beta chains from one sample, sequenced in a study of blood T cells in healthy people across ages. MiXCR, run by TCRdb on the 5' RACE reads, gives a single entry per CDR3 protein. Of 1.5 million to 2 million distinct CDR3 sequences detected, 28% appear once; the ten largest clones hold about 8%. The sample consisted of blood. Every receptor here comes from a woman aged 25 to 39 in good health. The CDR3 runs from the conserved cysteine through the conserved F or W. D genes are given only for firm matches. Rows give clone size only sometimes, using once, few, many, or a class for an expanded clone.

v_call	j_call	d_call	clone_size	cdr3_aa	cdr3_nt
TRBV10-1	TRBJ2-7	NA	NA	CASSESTISYEQYF	TGCGCCAGCAGTGAATCGACCATCTCCTACGAGCAGTACTTC
TRBV20-1	TRBJ2-3	NA	few	CSASGRPGTDTQYF	TGCAGTGCTAGTGGACGTCCCGGCACAGATACGCAGTATTTT
TRBV7-2	TRBJ2-3	TRBD2	NA	CASSLDGGGADTQYF	TGTGCCAGCAGCTTAGACGGGGGGGGAGCAGATACGCAGTATTTT
TRBV20-1	TRBJ2-7	NA	NA	CSARDLFSGVYEQYF	TGCAGTGCTAGAGATCTGTTCAGTGGGGTCTACGAGCAGTACTTC
TRBV27	TRBJ1-2	TRBD1	few	CASRGTGAAGYGYTF	TGTGCCAGCCGGGGAACAGGGGCCGCGGGCTATGGCTACACCTTC
TRBV20-1	TRBJ2-7	NA	NA	CSARVDDTSYNEQYF	TGCAGTGCTAGAGTCGACGATACATCCTACAATGAGCAGTACTTC
TRBV11-3	TRBJ2-7	NA	few	CASSSNGGTYEQYF	TGTGCCAGCAGCTCGAATGGCGGGACCTACGAGCAGTACTTC
TRBV6-6	TRBJ2-1	NA	few	CASKASDGEQFF	TGTGCCAGCAAGGCTAGCGATGGTGAGCAGTTCTTC
TRBV7-2	TRBJ2-3	NA	few	CASSRAFRTDTQYF	TGTGCCAGCAGCCGGGCCTTCCGCACAGATACGCAGTATTTT
TRBV5-1	TRBJ1-6	NA	NA	CANSLRHGGDSPLHF	TGCGCCAACAGCTTACGACACGGGGGGGATTCACCCCTCCACTTT
TRBV10-2	TRBJ1-2	TRBD1	few	CASSAGGSNGYTF	TGCGCCAGCAGTGCAGGGGGTTCGAATGGCTACACCTTC
TRBV27	TRBJ1-2	NA	many	CASSERWGQYYGYTF	TGTGCCAGCAGTGAACGGTGGGGGCAGTACTATGGCTACACCTTC
TRBV20-1	TRBJ1-5	NA	NA	CSARVPDSYQPQHF	TGCAGTGCTAGAGTCCCCGACAGTTATCAGCCCCAGCATTTT
TRBV5-1	TRBJ2-1	TRBD1	NA	CASSRRTRTGLNKQFF	TGCGCCAGCAGCCGAAGGACCAGGACAGGGTTGAATAAGCAGTTCTTC
TRBV19	TRBJ1-1	NA	once	CASRAGHMNTEAFF	TGTGCCAGTAGAGCGGGCCACATGAACACTGAAGCTTTCTTT
TRBV3-1	TRBJ2-1	TRBD1	NA	CASSPRDRGYNERFF	TGTGCCAGCAGCCCCCGGGACAGGGGTTACAATGAGCGGTTCTTC
TRBV20-1	TRBJ1-5	TRBD1	NA	CSAFPGQGGLGGNQPQHF	TGCAGTGCTTTTCCGGGACAGGGGGGACTGGGGGGCAATCAGCCCCAGCATTTT
TRBV7-2	TRBJ2-1	TRBD2	many	CASSTAGSSGRNEQFF	TGTGCCAGCAGCACCGCTGGTTCTAGCGGGAGGAATGAGCAGTTCTTC
TRBV9	TRBJ2-1	NA	NA	CASRENSGGEQFF	TGTGCCAGCAGAGAAAATAGCGGTGGGGAGCAGTTCTTC
TRBV12-3/TRBV12-4	TRBJ2-5	NA	few	CASSFLHEETQYF	TGTGCCAGCAGTTTTCTACACGAGGAGACCCAGTACTTC
TRBV27	TRBJ1-2	NA	NA	CASRFRAVNYGYTF	TGTGCCAGCAGGTTCAGGGCGGTAAACTATGGCTACACCTTC
TRBV24-1	TRBJ2-4	TRBD1	NA	CATSDPSDRGGNIQYF	TGTGCCACCAGTGATCCTTCGGACAGGGGAGGAAACATTCAGTACTTC
TRBV7-7	TRBJ2-1	TRBD2	NA	CASSLGGGRAKLSNEQFF	TGTGCTAGCAGCTTAGGGGGCGGGAGGGCCAAACTTAGCAATGAGCAGTTCTTC
TRBV12-3/TRBV12-4	TRBJ2-1	TRBD2	NA	CASSLPGLEVNEQFF	TGTGCCAGCAGTCTCCCGGGACTAGAGGTCAATGAGCAGTTCTTC
TRBV11-2	TRBJ2-5	TRBD2	NA	CASGQGLAETQYF	TGTGCCAGCGGCCAGGGACTAGCCGAGACCCAGTACTTC
TRBV2	TRBJ1-1	NA	NA	CASRYLGGADTEAFF	TGTGCCAGCAGATACCTAGGGGGGGCGGACACTGAAGCTTTCTTT